This is a list of T cell receptor beta chains from one sample in a study of T cells after yellow fever vaccination. TCRdb independently ran MiXCR on the 5' RACE reads; one entry per CDR3 protein. The repertoire consists of about 580,000 distinct CDR3 sequences, with about a sixth occurring once and the leading ten covering roughly a sixth. The source was PBMCs, collected roughly 5 days after the first yellow fever vaccination. All receptors derive from a man between 18 and 29 years old who received the YFV17D yellow fever vaccine. Each CDR3 is given with its conserved first and last residue. D genes are given only for firm matches. Not all rows give a size; the values are once, few, many and, for expanded clones, a class.

clone size	D gene	CDR3 length	V gene	J gene	CDR3 protein	CDR3 DNA
.	.	13	TRBV5-1	TRBJ2-5	CASRTSPGETQYF	TGCGCCAGCCGTACTAGCCCGGGGGAGACCCAGTACTTC
.	.	13	TRBV7-9	TRBJ1-6	CASSYEQGSPLHF	TGTGCCAGCAGCTACGAACAGGGTTCACCCCTCCACTTT
few	.	13	TRBV5-1	TRBJ2-2	CASSFHFGGELFF	TGCGCCAGCAGCTTCCATTTCGGCGGGGAGCTGTTTTTT
.	.	17	TRBV4-2	TRBJ2-6	CASSQGQDISGANVLTF	TGTGCCAGCAGCCAAGGGCAGGATATCTCTGGGGCCAACGTCCTGACTTTC
.	.	14	TRBV29-1	TRBJ1-2	CSVFKADRLYGYTF	TGCAGCGTTTTCAAAGCGGACCGACTCTATGGCTACACCTTC
.	.	17	TRBV7-9	TRBJ1-2	CASSPALPRDNHDGYTF	TGTGCCAGCAGCCCCGCCCTCCCCCGGGACAACCACGATGGCTACACCTTC
.	.	13	TRBV6-2/TRBV6-3	TRBJ2-7	CASSRGNLPAGYF	TGTGCCAGCAGTCGAGGGAATTTGCCGGCAGGGTACTTC
.	TRBD1	14	TRBV28	TRBJ2-1	CASSLWARGTEQFF	TGTGCCAGCAGTTTGTGGGCCAGGGGGACTGAGCAGTTCTTC
few	.	17	TRBV14	TRBJ1-2	CASSQDGISPINYGYTF	TGTGCCAGCAGCCAAGATGGCATCTCACCGATTAACTATGGCTACACCTTC
.	TRBD2	17	TRBV20-1	TRBJ2-7	CSARIRTSGGNTYEQYF	TGCAGTGCTAGAATCCGGACTAGCGGAGGGAACACCTACGAGCAGTACTTC
many	TRBD1	17	TRBV6-2/TRBV6-3	TRBJ2-3	CASSYTLPGTATDTQYF	TGTGCCAGCAGTTACACGCTACCCGGGACAGCGACAGATACGCAGTATTTT
.	.	14	TRBV12-3/TRBV12-4	TRBJ1-6	CASGQTGPNSPLHF	TGTGCCAGCGGCCAGACAGGACCCAATTCACCCCTCCACTTT
.	.	16	TRBV12-3/TRBV12-4	TRBJ1-4	CASSLALETTNEKLYF	TGTGCCAGCAGTTTAGCGCTCGAGACAACTAATGAAAAACTGTATTTT
.	.	14	TRBV6-1	TRBJ1-6	CASRNRGSYSPLHF	TGTGCCAGCAGGAATAGGGGGTCGTATTCACCCCTCCACTTT
.	.	12	TRBV20-1	TRBJ1-4	CSARGEGEKLFF	TGCAGTGCTAGAGGGGAGGGTGAAAAACTGTTTTTT
.	.	11	TRBV6-2/TRBV6-3	TRBJ2-1	CASKNGDEQFF	TGTGCCAGCAAAAATGGTGATGAGCAGTTCTTC
many	TRBD1	15	TRBV11-2	TRBJ2-1	CASSFGDSGGDEQFF	TGTGCCAGCAGCTTCGGGGACAGCGGCGGCGATGAGCAGTTCTTC
.	.	13	TRBV29-1	TRBJ2-2	CSVSGRWPGELFF	TGCAGCGTTTCAGGCCGTTGGCCCGGGGAGCTGTTTTTT
.	.	13	TRBV6-2/TRBV6-3	TRBJ2-3	CASTPDGSDTQYF	TGTGCCAGCACCCCGGACGGGTCAGATACGCAGTATTTT
.	.	15	TRBV5-1	TRBJ1-1	CASSLVLGLNTEAFF	TGCGCCAGCAGCTTGGTCCTGGGATTGAACACTGAAGCTTTCTTT
.	TRBD1	15	TRBV7-3	TRBJ1-5	CASSQRQGSRQPQHF	TGTGCCAGCAGCCAACGACAGGGGTCGAGGCAGCCCCAGCATTTT
.	.	17	TRBV5-1	TRBJ1-2	CASSLYPDGQTNYGYTF	TGCGCCAGCAGCTTGTACCCAGATGGACAGACTAACTATGGCTACACCTTC
few	TRBD2	15	TRBV5-4	TRBJ2-1	CASSSGGGFYNEQFF	TGTGCCAGCAGCTCGGGGGGGGGATTCTACAATGAGCAGTTCTTC
.	.	13	TRBV20-1	TRBJ1-6	CSARDLNNSPLHF	TGCAGTGCTCGGGACTTAAATAATTCACCCCTCCACTTT
.	.	11	TRBV6-6	TRBJ2-1	CASSWMNEQFF	TGTGCCAGCAGTTGGATGAATGAGCAGTTCTTC
.	.	13	TRBV7-2	TRBJ2-1	CASSARQDNEQFF	TGTGCCAGCAGCGCTCGACAGGACAATGAGCAGTTCTTC
.	TRBD2	17	TRBV7-9	TRBJ2-1	CASRKGTSGGPYNEQFF	TGTGCCAGCAGGAAAGGGACTAGCGGGGGACCCTACAATGAGCAGTTCTTC
few	.	14	TRBV29-1	TRBJ2-7	CSARTGGLTYEQYF	TGCAGCGCCCGAACGGGGGGCCTTACCTACGAGCAGTACTTC
few	.	16	TRBV20-1	TRBJ2-1	CSAPQGQDPSHHEQFF	TGCAGTGCTCCCCAAGGGCAGGATCCGTCACACCATGAGCAGTTCTTC